A selection of T cell receptor beta chains follows, all from one sample in a study of T cell responses to AZD1222 COVID-19 vaccine. Sequencing used immunoSEQ multiplex PCR; TCRdb keeps in-frame clones, though not all of them. Of 150,000 to 200,000 clones listed, roughly 91% are singletons. The sequencing used peripheral blood, collected 28 days after the second AZD1222 dose. The source is an adult who received the AZD1222 COVID-19 vaccine. CDR3s include the opening cysteine and the closing phenylalanine or tryptophan. The order of the fields is J gene, V gene, D gene, clone size, CDR3 length, CDR3 DNA, CDR3 protein. The D gene is left open where the match is weak. Not every row has a clone size; where given, it reads once, few, many or a size class.

j_gene: TRBJ1-1
v_gene: TRBV30
d_gene: NA
abundance: NA
len: 12
CDR3nt: TGTGCCTGGAGTGTACAGGGCACTGAAGCTTTCTTT
CDR3aa: CAWSVQGTEAFF

j_gene: TRBJ2-3
v_gene: TRBV19
d_gene: NA
abundance: NA
len: 13
CDR3nt: TGTGCCAGTAGTAAGGGGTGGGCAGATACGCAGTATTTT
CDR3aa: CASSKGWADTQYF

j_gene: TRBJ2-1
v_gene: TRBV9
d_gene: NA
abundance: NA
len: 16
CDR3nt: TGTGCCAGCAGCGTAGGGGCTACCCTCAACTACAATGAGCAGTTCTTC
CDR3aa: CASSVGATLNYNEQFF

j_gene: TRBJ1-1
v_gene: TRBV19
d_gene: NA
abundance: NA
len: 17
CDR3nt: TGTGCCAGTAGTATAGGTTTGGGCAGGGCGATTAACACTGAAGCTTTCTTT
CDR3aa: CASSIGLGRAINTEAFF

j_gene: TRBJ2-7
v_gene: TRBV4-3
d_gene: NA
abundance: NA
len: 16
CDR3nt: TGCGCCAGCAGCCACCCCAGCGGAGACCGGAGGTACGAGCAGTACTTC
CDR3aa: CASSHPSGDRRYEQYF

j_gene: TRBJ2-1
v_gene: TRBV18
d_gene: NA
abundance: NA
len: 14
CDR3nt: TGTGCCAGCTCATTCCGGGTCCCTGGGGATGAGCAGTTCTTC
CDR3aa: CASSFRVPGDEQFF

j_gene: TRBJ2-2
v_gene: TRBV6-1
d_gene: TRBD2
abundance: NA
len: 16
CDR3nt: TGTGCCAGCAGTGAAGTGGGAGGGGTACACACCGGGGAGCTGTTTTTT
CDR3aa: CASSEVGGVHTGELFF

j_gene: TRBJ2-2
v_gene: TRBV7-2
d_gene: NA
abundance: NA
len: 17
CDR3nt: TGTGCCAGCAGCCCCCCGAACAGGAGGTCCGGATCCGGGGAGCTGTTTTTT
CDR3aa: CASSPPNRRSGSGELFF

j_gene: TRBJ2-7
v_gene: TRBV27
d_gene: NA
abundance: NA
len: 15
CDR3nt: TGTGCCGAGGGGGATGCCAGGGGCATCTCCTACGAGCAGTACTTC
CDR3aa: CAEGDARGISYEQYF

j_gene: TRBJ2-3
v_gene: TRBV4-2
d_gene: NA
abundance: NA
len: 15
CDR3nt: TGTGCCAGCAGCCGAGTGCTTGGGTCGAAAGATACGCAGTATTTT
CDR3aa: CASSRVLGSKDTQYF

j_gene: TRBJ2-5
v_gene: TRBV18
d_gene: TRBD2
abundance: NA
len: 16
CDR3nt: TGTGCCAGCTCACCGATCGGGACTACAGACAAAGAGACCCAGTACTTC
CDR3aa: CASSPIGTTDKETQYF

j_gene: TRBJ2-1
v_gene: TRBV7-2
d_gene: NA
abundance: NA
len: 15
CDR3nt: TGTGCCAGCAGCTTAGCGGGGAAGGGCGGGAATGAGCAGTTCTTC
CDR3aa: CASSLAGKGGNEQFF

j_gene: TRBJ2-3
v_gene: TRBV28
d_gene: TRBD2
abundance: NA
len: 13
CDR3nt: TGTGCCAGCAGTCTGACTAGCGCAGATACGCAGTATTTT
CDR3aa: CASSLTSADTQYF

j_gene: TRBJ1-5
v_gene: TRBV18
d_gene: NA
abundance: NA
len: 15
CDR3nt: TGTGCCAGCTCGCTGTCGGACAGCGACAATCAGCCCCAGCATTTT
CDR3aa: CASSLSDSDNQPQHF

j_gene: TRBJ1-5
v_gene: TRBV18
d_gene: NA
abundance: NA
len: 15
CDR3nt: TGTGCCAGCTCACCAGGGCCAGGAGGGGATCAGCCCCAGCATTTT
CDR3aa: CASSPGPGGDQPQHF

j_gene: TRBJ1-3
v_gene: TRBV6-5
d_gene: TRBD1
abundance: NA
len: 14
CDR3nt: TGTGCCACCTCCGGGACAGTCTCTGGAAACACCATATATTTT
CDR3aa: CATSGTVSGNTIYF

j_gene: TRBJ1-3
v_gene: TRBV7-8
d_gene: TRBD1
abundance: NA
len: 19
CDR3nt: TGTGCCAGCAGTCCAAGGACAGGGGAACCATTCGGCTCTGGAAACACCATATATTTT
CDR3aa: CASSPRTGEPFGSGNTIYF

j_gene: TRBJ2-7
v_gene: TRBV19
d_gene: TRBD1
abundance: NA
len: 13
CDR3nt: TGTGCCAGTAGTCAACAGGGGTTCCACGAGCAGTACTTC
CDR3aa: CASSQQGFHEQYF

j_gene: TRBJ1-5
v_gene: TRBV27
d_gene: NA
abundance: NA
len: 14
CDR3nt: TGTGCCAGCAGTTTTCGGGGGACGGATCAGCCCCAGCATTTT
CDR3aa: CASSFRGTDQPQHF

j_gene: TRBJ2-3
v_gene: TRBV4-2
d_gene: NA
abundance: NA
len: 15
CDR3nt: TGTGCCAGCAGCCCATCGGCCGGGAACACAGATACGCAGTATTTT
CDR3aa: CASSPSAGNTDTQYF

j_gene: TRBJ1-6
v_gene: TRBV12-3/TRBV12-4
d_gene: NA
abundance: NA
len: 12
CDR3nt: TGTGCCAGCAGTTTCGTGGGAGGGCCCCTCCACTTT
CDR3aa: CASSFVGGPLHF

j_gene: TRBJ2-1
v_gene: TRBV25-1
d_gene: NA
abundance: NA
len: 17
CDR3nt: TGTGCCAGCAGTTTTTCCCCCTCTCCAGGGTCCTACAATGAGCAGTTCTTC
CDR3aa: CASSFSPSPGSYNEQFF

j_gene: TRBJ1-3
v_gene: TRBV5-1
d_gene: NA
abundance: NA
len: 14
CDR3nt: TGCGCCAGCAGCCAGGACGGCTCTGGAAACACCATATATTTT
CDR3aa: CASSQDGSGNTIYF

j_gene: TRBJ2-7
v_gene: TRBV7-2
d_gene: TRBD2
abundance: once
len: 17
CDR3nt: TGTGCCAGCAGCCCTCCGGGACTAGCGGGAGCCTCCTACGAGCAGTACTTC
CDR3aa: CASSPPGLAGASYEQYF

j_gene: TRBJ1-1
v_gene: TRBV7-2
d_gene: NA
abundance: NA
len: 14
CDR3nt: TGTGCCAGCAGCTCGCTCCGGTGGGGCACTGAAGCTTTCTTT
CDR3aa: CASSSLRWGTEAFF

j_gene: TRBJ2-5
v_gene: TRBV23-1
d_gene: NA
abundance: NA
len: 16
CDR3nt: TGCGCCAGCAGTCAATCGACAGGGGAGGGGCAAGAGACCCAGTACTTC
CDR3aa: CASSQSTGEGQETQYF

j_gene: TRBJ1-1
v_gene: TRBV28
d_gene: NA
abundance: NA
len: 15
CDR3nt: TGTGCCAGCAGTCTAAGAGGAGGGGTGGGGGCTGAAGCTTTCTTT
CDR3aa: CASSLRGGVGAEAFF

j_gene: TRBJ2-7
v_gene: TRBV27
d_gene: NA
abundance: few
len: 13
CDR3nt: TGTGCCAGCAGTCCTGTTTACGGGAACGAGCAGTACTTC
CDR3aa: CASSPVYGNEQYF

j_gene: TRBJ2-3
v_gene: TRBV24-1
d_gene: NA
abundance: NA
len: 14
CDR3nt: TGTGCCACCATGGATAGCGGAAACACAGATACGCAGTATTTT
CDR3aa: CATMDSGNTDTQYF

j_gene: TRBJ2-7
v_gene: TRBV7-2
d_gene: NA
abundance: NA
len: 16
CDR3nt: TGTGCCAGCAGCTTAGCCCCTGGGACATCCTCCTACGAGCAGTACTTC
CDR3aa: CASSLAPGTSSYEQYF

j_gene: TRBJ1-4
v_gene: TRBV29-1
d_gene: TRBD1
abundance: NA
len: 13
CDR3nt: TGCAGCGTACTGGACAGGGGAGAGGAAAAACTGTTTTTT
CDR3aa: CSVLDRGEEKLFF

j_gene: TRBJ2-3
v_gene: TRBV27
d_gene: NA
abundance: once
len: 15
CDR3nt: TGTGCCAGCACCCGGCTCCTAGCAGCGACAGATACGCAGTATTTT
CDR3aa: CASTRLLAATDTQYF

j_gene: TRBJ2-3
v_gene: TRBV7-2
d_gene: NA
abundance: NA
len: 16
CDR3nt: TGTGCCAGCAGCTGGGCGGGGGCGGCTAGCACAGATACGCAGTATTTT
CDR3aa: CASSWAGAASTDTQYF

j_gene: TRBJ2-2
v_gene: TRBV30
d_gene: NA
abundance: NA
len: 15
CDR3nt: TGTGCCTGGAGTGTACTGGGGACCACTACCGGGGAGCTGTTTTTT
CDR3aa: CAWSVLGTTTGELFF

j_gene: TRBJ2-7
v_gene: TRBV6-2/TRBV6-3
d_gene: TRBD2
abundance: few
len: 15
CDR3nt: TGTGCCAGCAGTTACCTCTCGGGACTAGCGGAAGAGCAGTACTTC
CDR3aa: CASSYLSGLAEEQYF

j_gene: TRBJ2-2
v_gene: TRBV7-2
d_gene: TRBD1
abundance: NA
len: 13
CDR3nt: TGTGCCAGCAGCTACGACAGGGATGGGGAGCTGTTTTTT
CDR3aa: CASSYDRDGELFF

j_gene: TRBJ2-4
v_gene: TRBV4-2
d_gene: TRBD2
abundance: NA
len: 16
CDR3nt: TGTGCCAGCAGCCAGGAGGGAGGGGTAGCCAAAAACATTCAGTACTTC
CDR3aa: CASSQEGGVAKNIQYF

j_gene: TRBJ2-7
v_gene: TRBV9
d_gene: TRBD2
abundance: NA
len: 14
CDR3nt: TGTGCCAGCAGCGAGGGACTAGCGGACGGGGAGCAGTACTTC
CDR3aa: CASSEGLADGEQYF

j_gene: TRBJ1-2
v_gene: TRBV7-9
d_gene: TRBD1
abundance: NA
len: 15
CDR3nt: TGTGCCAGCAGCTTGGCAGCGACAGGGAACTATGGCTACACCTTC
CDR3aa: CASSLAATGNYGYTF

j_gene: TRBJ1-5
v_gene: TRBV6-1
d_gene: NA
abundance: once
len: 13
CDR3nt: TGTGCCAGCAGTGAGAGGGCTGGGCAGCCCCAGCATTTT
CDR3aa: CASSERAGQPQHF

j_gene: TRBJ2-1
v_gene: TRBV4-1
d_gene: NA
abundance: NA
len: 16
CDR3nt: TGCGCCAGCAGAGGTGTCCAGACTAGGGGTTACAATGAGCAGTTCTTC
CDR3aa: CASRGVQTRGYNEQFF

j_gene: TRBJ2-5
v_gene: TRBV3-1/TRBV3-2
d_gene: TRBD1
abundance: NA
len: 15
CDR3nt: TGTGCCAGCAGCCACGGGACAGGGGACGGCGAGACCCAGTACTTC
CDR3aa: CASSHGTGDGETQYF

j_gene: TRBJ1-6
v_gene: TRBV6-4
d_gene: TRBD1
abundance: NA
len: 15
CDR3nt: TGTGCCAGCAGTGACGGGACAGGGAGGAATTCACCCCTCCACTTT
CDR3aa: CASSDGTGRNSPLHF

j_gene: TRBJ2-7
v_gene: TRBV6-5
d_gene: TRBD2
abundance: NA
len: 13
CDR3nt: TGTGCCAGCCTACCGGGGGGTGGGTACGAGCAGTACTTC
CDR3aa: CASLPGGGYEQYF

j_gene: TRBJ2-7
v_gene: TRBV29-1
d_gene: NA
abundance: NA
len: 16
CDR3nt: TGCAGCGTTGAAGGGGTCCGGGGGAGTGGGTCCTACGAGCAGTACTTC
CDR3aa: CSVEGVRGSGSYEQYF

j_gene: TRBJ1-5
v_gene: TRBV9
d_gene: NA
abundance: NA
len: 16
CDR3nt: TGTGCCAGCAGCGTAGGGATTCAGGGAAGCAATCAGCCCCAGCATTTT
CDR3aa: CASSVGIQGSNQPQHF

j_gene: TRBJ1-2
v_gene: TRBV18
d_gene: TRBD1
abundance: once
len: 13
CDR3nt: TGTGCCAGTTGCCAAACAGGGGAAAATGGCTACACCTTC
CDR3aa: CASCQTGENGYTF

j_gene: TRBJ2-7
v_gene: TRBV6-2/TRBV6-3
d_gene: NA
abundance: once
len: 15
CDR3nt: TGTGCCAGCAGTGCGCCTCCCTCCGGGGCCTACGAGCAGTACTTC
CDR3aa: CASSAPPSGAYEQYF

j_gene: TRBJ1-3
v_gene: TRBV27
d_gene: TRBD1
abundance: NA
len: 20
CDR3nt: TGTGCCAGCAGTCTCCGATCCCGGGACAGGGGATTGGGTTCCGGAAACACCATATATTTT
CDR3aa: CASSLRSRDRGLGSGNTIYF

j_gene: TRBJ1-1
v_gene: TRBV6-2/TRBV6-3
d_gene: NA
abundance: NA
len: 12
CDR3nt: TGTGCCAGCAGTTGGGGAGTCACTGAAGCTTTCTTT
CDR3aa: CASSWGVTEAFF

j_gene: TRBJ2-5
v_gene: TRBV6-5
d_gene: TRBD1
abundance: NA
len: 15
CDR3nt: TGTGCCAGCAGTTCCGACGTCGCAGGGGGAGAGACCCAGTACTTC
CDR3aa: CASSSDVAGGETQYF

j_gene: TRBJ1-5
v_gene: TRBV19
d_gene: NA
abundance: once
len: 14
CDR3nt: TGTGCCAGTAGCCCGTCACGAACTAATCAGCCCCAGCATTTT
CDR3aa: CASSPSRTNQPQHF

j_gene: TRBJ1-6
v_gene: TRBV3-1/TRBV3-2
d_gene: NA
abundance: NA
len: 14
CDR3nt: TGTGCCAGCAGCCAAGAGACAGACAATTCACCCCTCCACTTT
CDR3aa: CASSQETDNSPLHF

j_gene: TRBJ2-7
v_gene: TRBV11-2
d_gene: TRBD1
abundance: few
len: 14
CDR3nt: TGTGCCAGCACCACCGCCCTGACAGGGCTCGAGCAGTACTTC
CDR3aa: CASTTALTGLEQYF